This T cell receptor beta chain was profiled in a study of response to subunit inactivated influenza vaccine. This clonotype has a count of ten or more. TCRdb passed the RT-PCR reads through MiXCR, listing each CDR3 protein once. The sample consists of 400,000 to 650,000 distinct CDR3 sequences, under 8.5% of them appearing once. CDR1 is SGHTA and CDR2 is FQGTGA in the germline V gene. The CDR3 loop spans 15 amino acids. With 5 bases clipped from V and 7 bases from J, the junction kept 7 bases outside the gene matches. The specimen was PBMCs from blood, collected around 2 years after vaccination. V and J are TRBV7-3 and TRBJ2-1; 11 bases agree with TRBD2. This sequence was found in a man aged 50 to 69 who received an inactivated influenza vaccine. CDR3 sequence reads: CASSPALAGGNEQFF. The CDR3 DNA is TGTGCCAGCAGCCCTGCCCTAGCGGGAGGTAATGAGCAGTTCTTC.